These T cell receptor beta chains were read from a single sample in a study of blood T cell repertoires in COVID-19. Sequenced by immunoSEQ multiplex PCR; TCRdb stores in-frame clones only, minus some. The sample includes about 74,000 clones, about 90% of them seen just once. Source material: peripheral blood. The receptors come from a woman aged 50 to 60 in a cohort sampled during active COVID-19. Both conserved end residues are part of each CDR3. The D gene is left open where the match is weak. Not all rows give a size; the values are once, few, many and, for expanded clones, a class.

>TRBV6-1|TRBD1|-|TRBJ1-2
TGTGCCAGCAGTGAAGCGGGACAGGCGAGTTATGGCTACACCTTC
CASSEAGQASYGYTF
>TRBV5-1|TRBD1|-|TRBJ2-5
TGCGCCAGCCGACAGGGCGAAGAGACCCAGTACTTC
CASRQGEETQYF
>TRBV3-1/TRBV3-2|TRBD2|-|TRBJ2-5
TGTGCCAGCAGCCGAGCGCTAGCGGGAGGTAACCAAGAGACCCAGTACTTC
CASSRALAGGNQETQYF
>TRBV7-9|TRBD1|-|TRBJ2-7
TGTGCCAGCAGCTTAGACGGGACAGGGAACGAGCAGTACTTC
CASSLDGTGNEQYF
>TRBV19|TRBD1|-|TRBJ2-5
TGTGCCAGTAGTCCAAGGAGGGACAGGGGTCAAGAGACCCAGTACTTC
CASSPRRDRGQETQYF
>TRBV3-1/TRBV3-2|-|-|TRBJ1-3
TGTGCCAGCAGCCTGGGAGGGAGCTCTGGAAACACCATATATTTT
CASSLGGSSGNTIYF
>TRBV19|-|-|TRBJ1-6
TGTGCCAGTAGTAAACAGGAATTTAATTCACCCCTCCACTTT
CASSKQEFNSPLHF
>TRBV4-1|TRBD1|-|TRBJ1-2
TGCGCCAGCAGCCAAGACAGGACAGGGGGTGGCTACACCTTC
CASSQDRTGGGYTF
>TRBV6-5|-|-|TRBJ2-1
TGTGCCAGCCGGAGAGGGGAGGGGGGGCGCAATGAGCAGTTCTTC
CASRRGEGGRNEQFF
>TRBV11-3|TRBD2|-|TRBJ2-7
TGTGCCAGCAGTAAACCGGGACTAGCGGGAGACGAGCAGTACTTC
CASSKPGLAGDEQYF
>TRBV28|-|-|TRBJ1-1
TGTGCCAGCAGTTTAGAACTGAAGCTTGAAGCTTTCTTT
CASSLELKLEAFF
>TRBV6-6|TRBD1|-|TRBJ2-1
TGTGCCAGCAGTTACTACGGGACAGAAGACAATGAGCAGTTCTTC
CASSYYGTEDNEQFF
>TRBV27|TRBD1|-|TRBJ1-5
TGTGCCAGCAGTTTGACAGGGGACTATCAGCCCCAGCATTTT
CASSLTGDYQPQHF
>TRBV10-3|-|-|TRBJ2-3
TGTGCCACCGCCGGGCGGGATATACTCACAGATACGCAGTATTTT
CATAGRDILTDTQYF
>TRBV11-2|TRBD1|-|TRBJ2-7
TGTGCCAGCAGCTTAAGCTGGGACAGAAACTACGAGCAGTACTTC
CASSLSWDRNYEQYF
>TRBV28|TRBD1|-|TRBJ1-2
TGTGCCAGCAGTTTAGGGGACAGGGGAGGGTATGGCTACACCTTC
CASSLGDRGGYGYTF
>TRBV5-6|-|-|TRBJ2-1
TGTGCCAGCAGCTTTATTATCTCCTACAATGAGCAGTTCTTC
CASSFIISYNEQFF
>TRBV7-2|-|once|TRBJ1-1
TGTGCCAGCAGTCTAGGGACAATAAGGGGAGCTTTCTTT
CASSLGTIRGAFF
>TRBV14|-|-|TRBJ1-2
TGTGCCAGCAGCCAAAGGCCCCAAGGAGGGGCAAAGGCCTTC
CASSQRPQGGAKAF
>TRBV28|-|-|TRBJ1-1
TGTGCCAGCCTTGCGATTGGGGGGGGCCGCCCTGAAGCTTTCTTT
CASLAIGGGRPEAFF
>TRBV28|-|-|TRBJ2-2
TGTGCCAGCAGTTTTCGACAGGTGAACACCGGGGAGCTGTTTTTT
CASSFRQVNTGELFF
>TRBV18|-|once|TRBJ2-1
TGTGCCAGCTCACCTTCGCAGGAGCAGTTCTTC
CASSPSQEQFF
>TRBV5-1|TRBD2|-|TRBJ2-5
TGCGCCAGCTCAGGACGAAGCGGGAATAACCAAGAGACCCAGTACTTC
CASSGRSGNNQETQYF
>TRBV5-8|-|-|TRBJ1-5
TGTGCCAGCAGCTTGGGCGGAAATAGCAATCAGCCCCAGCATTTT
CASSLGGNSNQPQHF
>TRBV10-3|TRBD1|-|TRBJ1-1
TGTGCCATCAGTGAGTCCCAGGACAGGGGGCGAACTGAAGCTTTCTTT
CAISESQDRGRTEAFF
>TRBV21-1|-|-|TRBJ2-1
TGTGCCAGCAGCACAATCGCCGGGGCCCTAGCGGGCCAATACAATGAGCAGTTCTTC
CASSTIAGALAGQYNEQFF
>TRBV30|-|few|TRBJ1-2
TGTGCCTGGAGGTTGGAGCTAGCAAACTATGGCTACACCTTC
CAWRLELANYGYTF
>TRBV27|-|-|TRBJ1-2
TGTGCCAGCAGTCCTCAGGGGTTGAGCTATGGCTACACCTTC
CASSPQGLSYGYTF
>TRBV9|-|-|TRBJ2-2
TGTGCCAGCAGCGTAGGTGGCCTTTTCACCGGGGAGCTGTTTTTT
CASSVGGLFTGELFF
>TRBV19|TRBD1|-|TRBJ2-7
TGTGCCAGTAGTATAGAACAGGACAGGGCCTCTCTCTACTCCTACGAGCAGTACTTC
CASSIEQDRASLYSYEQYF
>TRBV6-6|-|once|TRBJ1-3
TGTGCCAGCAGTGCCCTCTCGAGCGGGAACACCATATATTTT
CASSALSSGNTIYF
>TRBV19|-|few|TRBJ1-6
TGTGCCAGTAGTATAGGGACAGCGTCCGGGCCCCTCCACTTT
CASSIGTASGPLHF
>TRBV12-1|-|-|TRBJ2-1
TGTGCCAGCAGCCCGTCGTTGGCTAGCGGTACGTATGAGCAGTTCTTC
CASSPSLASGTYEQFF
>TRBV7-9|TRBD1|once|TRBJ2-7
TGTGCCAGCAGCCACCGGGACAGGGGTTACGAGCAGTACTTC
CASSHRDRGYEQYF
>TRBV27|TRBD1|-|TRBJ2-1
TGTGCCAGCAAGGGGGCGGTTACCTACAATGAGCAGTTCTTC
CASKGAVTYNEQFF
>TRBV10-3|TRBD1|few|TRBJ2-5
TGTGCCATCAGTGGGGGACAGTACCAAGAGACCCAGTACTTC
CAISGGQYQETQYF
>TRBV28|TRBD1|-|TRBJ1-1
TGTGCCAGCAGGGTGACAGGGGTGGTTGTTGAAGCTTTCTTT
CASRVTGVVVEAFF
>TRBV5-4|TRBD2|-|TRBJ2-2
TGTGCCAGCAGCTTTGGGGGGAGGGCCCTCTGGGACGGGGAGCTGTTTTTT
CASSFGGRALWDGELFF
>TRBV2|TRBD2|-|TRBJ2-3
TGTGCCAGCAGACTAGCGGGAGGGCCAGGGACAGATACGCAGTATTTT
CASRLAGGPGTDTQYF
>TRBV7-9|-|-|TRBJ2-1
TGTGCCAGCAGCTCCACGGGTAGAAGCGATGAGCAGTTCTTC
CASSSTGRSDEQFF
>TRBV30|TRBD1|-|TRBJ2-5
TGTGCCTGGAGTGCCCACAGGGGGCAGATAGAGACCCAGTACTTC
CAWSAHRGQIETQYF
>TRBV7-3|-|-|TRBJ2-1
TGTGCCAGCAGCCAAAGGGGGGGAGGTATCTCCAATGAGCAGTTCTTC
CASSQRGGGISNEQFF
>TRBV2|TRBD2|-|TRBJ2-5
TGTGCCAGCAGGGGACTAGCGGGGGAGACCCAGTACTTC
CASRGLAGETQYF
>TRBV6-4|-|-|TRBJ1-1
TGTGCCAGCAGTGACTCGAAGAGTGAAGCTTTCTTT
CASSDSKSEAFF
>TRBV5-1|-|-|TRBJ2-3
TGCGCCAGCAGCTACTACCGGGAACCTGGCACAGATACGCAGTATTTT
CASSYYREPGTDTQYF
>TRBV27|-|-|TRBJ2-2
TGTGCCAGCAGTCCCCTTGGGGAGGCGGGTGGAACCGGGGAGCTGTTTTTT
CASSPLGEAGGTGELFF
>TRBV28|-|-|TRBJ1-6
TGTGCCAGCAGTTTAGTAAGGTCTAGGAATTCACCCCTCCACTTT
CASSLVRSRNSPLHF